This TCR beta chain was observed in a study of blood T cell repertoires in COVID-19. On the study more broadly: Samples representing acute and convalescent COVID-19 were sourced from the United States, Italy and Spain. Sources were T cells, B-cell-depleted T cells, or PBMCs; the material itself was cDNA or gDNA.

The data were produced by immunoSEQ multiplex PCR, yet TCRdb's version contains in-frame clones alone and is incomplete. The data hold roughly 190,000 clones, with about 91% observed a single time. The J segment lost 2 bases and the V segment lost 7 bases, leaving 14 bases of the junction unmatched. Germline CDR1 reads MDHEN; CDR2 reads SYDVKM. This CDR3 is 18 amino acids long. This clone was counted only a few times. Enrollees, about 18 to 100 years old, lived in about two dozen US areas. The sequenced sample consisted of PBMCs or T cells enriched from blood (not recorded which). The chain recombines TRBV28 with TRBJ2-2, with 9 nucleotides matching TRBD1. This sequence was found in a woman aged 18-29 years who had recovered from COVID-19. CDR3: CASISLGWGQGNTGELFF. CDR3 nucleotides: TGTGCCAGCATCTCACTTGGCTGGGGACAGGGAAACACCGGGGAGCTGTTTTTT.